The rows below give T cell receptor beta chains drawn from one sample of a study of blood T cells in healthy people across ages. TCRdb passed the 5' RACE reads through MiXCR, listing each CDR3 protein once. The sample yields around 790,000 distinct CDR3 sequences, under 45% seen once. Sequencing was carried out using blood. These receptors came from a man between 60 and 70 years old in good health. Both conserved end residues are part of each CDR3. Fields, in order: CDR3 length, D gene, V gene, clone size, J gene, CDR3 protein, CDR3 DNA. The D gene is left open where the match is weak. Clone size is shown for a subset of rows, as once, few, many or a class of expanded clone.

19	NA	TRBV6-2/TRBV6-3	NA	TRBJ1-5	CASRDELGGQGPSNQPQHF	TGTGCCAGCAGAGATGAGCTGGGAGGCCAAGGGCCTAGCAATCAGCCCCAGCATTTT
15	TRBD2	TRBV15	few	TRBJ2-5	CATSREGRDRETQYF	TGTGCCACCAGCAGAGAGGGGAGGGATCGAGAGACCCAGTACTTC
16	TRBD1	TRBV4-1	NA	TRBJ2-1	CASSQDRGTGNNEQFF	TGCGCCAGCAGCCAAGATCGGGGGACAGGGAACAATGAGCAGTTCTTC
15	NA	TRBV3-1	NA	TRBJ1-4	CASSQETGSSEKLFF	TGTGCCAGCAGCCAAGAGACCGGGTCTTCTGAAAAACTGTTTTTT
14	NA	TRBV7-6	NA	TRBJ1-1	CVSSLAVGRTEAFF	TGTGTCAGCAGCTTAGCGGTGGGACGGACTGAAGCTTTCTTT
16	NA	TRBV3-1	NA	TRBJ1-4	CASSQDPGRLGEKLFF	TGCGCCAGCAGCCAAGATCCGGGAAGGCTAGGAGAAAAACTGTTTTTT
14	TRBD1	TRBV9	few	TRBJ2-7	CASSVGDRAYKQYF	TGTGCCAGCAGCGTAGGGGACAGAGCCTACAAGCAGTACTTC
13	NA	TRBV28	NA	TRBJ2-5	CASSFPSMETQYF	TGTGCCAGCAGTTTTCCCAGCATGGAGACCCAGTACTTC
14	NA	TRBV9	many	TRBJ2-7	CASSPRGASYEQYF	TGTGCCAGCAGCCCCCGGGGGGCCTCCTACGAGCAGTACTTC
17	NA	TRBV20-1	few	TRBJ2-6	CSARDRLSGSGANVLTF	TGCAGTGCTAGAGATCGACTCAGTGGCTCTGGGGCCAACGTCCTGACTTTC
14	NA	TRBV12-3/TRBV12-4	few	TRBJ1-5	CASTTGGSNQPQHF	TGTGCCAGCACTACCGGGGGAAGCAATCAGCCCCAGCATTTT
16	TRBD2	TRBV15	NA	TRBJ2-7	CATSPRTSGGAYEQYF	TGTGCCACCAGCCCCAGGACTAGCGGGGGAGCCTACGAGCAGTACTTC
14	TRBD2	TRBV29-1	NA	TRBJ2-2	CSVVAGGRTGELFF	TGCAGCGTTGTTGCGGGGGGGCGGACCGGGGAGCTGTTTTTT
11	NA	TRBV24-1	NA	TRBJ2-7	CATSDFNEQYF	TGTGCCACCAGTGATTTTAACGAGCAGTACTTC
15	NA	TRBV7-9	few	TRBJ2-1	CASSLKGASANEQFF	TGTGCCAGCAGCTTAAAGGGCGCTAGCGCCAATGAGCAGTTCTTC
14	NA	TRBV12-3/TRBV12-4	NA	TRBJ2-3	CASTGRTFTDTQYF	TGTGCCAGTACTGGCAGGACCTTCACAGATACGCAGTATTTT
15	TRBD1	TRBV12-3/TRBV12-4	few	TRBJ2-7	CASRLGTGGNNEQYF	TGTGCCAGCAGACTGGGGACAGGGGGAAACAATGAGCAGTACTTC
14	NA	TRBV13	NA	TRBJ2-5	CASSLLKRVHKQYF	TGTGCCAGCAGCTTATTGAAAAGGGTCCACAAGCAGTACTTC
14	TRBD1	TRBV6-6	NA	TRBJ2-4	CASSDGTGYREQYF	TGTGCCAGCAGTGATGGGACAGGGTATAGAGAGCAGTACTTC
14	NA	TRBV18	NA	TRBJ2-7	CASSPRQTTYEQYF	TGTGCCAGCTCACCACGGCAGACCACCTACGAGCAGTACTTC
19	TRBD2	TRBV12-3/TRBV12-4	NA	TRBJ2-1	CASSLERLGAGRKQETQFF	TGTGCCAGCAGTTTAGAAAGGTTAGGAGCGGGACGCAAACAAGAGACCCAGTTCTTC
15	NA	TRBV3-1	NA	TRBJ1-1	CASSQSDTGNTEAFF	TGTGCCAGCAGCCAATCGGACACCGGGAACACTGAAGCTTTCTTT
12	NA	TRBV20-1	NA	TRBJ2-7	CSARFSNGAQYF	TGCAGTGCTAGGTTTTCCAATGGGGCCCAGTACTTC
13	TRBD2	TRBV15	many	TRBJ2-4	CATGTIAKNIQYF	TGTGCCACCGGGACTATAGCCAAAAACATTCAGTACTTC
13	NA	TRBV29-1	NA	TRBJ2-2	CSVGGGYTGELFF	TGCAGCGTTGGAGGCGGATACACCGGGGAGCTGTTTTTT
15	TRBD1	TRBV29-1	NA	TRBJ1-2	CPPCLARGHRYGYTF	TGCCCCCCTTGTTTAGCAAGGGGGCATCGCTATGGCTACACCTTC
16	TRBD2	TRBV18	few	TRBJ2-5	CASSPGTSGSFGTQYF	TGTGCCAGCTCACCAGGGACTAGTGGGAGTTTCGGGACCCAGTACTTC
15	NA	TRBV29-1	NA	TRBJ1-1	CSVAKRGPLNTEAFF	TGCAGCGTTGCTAAGAGGGGACCCCTGAACACTGAAGCTTTCTTT
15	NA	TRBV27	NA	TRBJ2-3	CASIPRYGRTDTQYF	TGTGCCAGCATCCCCCGGTATGGGCGCACAGATACGCAGTATTTT
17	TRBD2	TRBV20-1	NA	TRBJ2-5	CSARGQASGGARETQYF	TGCAGTGCTAGAGGCCAGGCTAGCGGGGGGGCGCGAGAGACCCAGTACTTC
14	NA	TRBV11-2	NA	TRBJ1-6	CASSLGGANSPLHF	TGTGCCAGCAGCTTGGGCGGGGCCAATTCACCCCTCCACTTT
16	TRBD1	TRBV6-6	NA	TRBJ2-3	CASSWDRALDSDTQYF	TGTGCCAGCAGCTGGGACAGGGCCCTCGATTCAGATACGCAGTATTTT
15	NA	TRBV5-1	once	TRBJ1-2	CASSPGPEANYGYTF	TGCGCCAGCAGCCCGGGTCCCGAAGCTAACTATGGCTACACCTTC
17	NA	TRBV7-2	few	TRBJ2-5	CASSLALVGGNQETQYF	TGTGCCAGCAGCTTAGCGCTGGTGGGGGGAAACCAAGAGACCCAGTACTTC
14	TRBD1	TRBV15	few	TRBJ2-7	CATRNSGQGYEQYF	TGTGCCACGAGAAATTCGGGACAGGGCTACGAGCAGTACTTC
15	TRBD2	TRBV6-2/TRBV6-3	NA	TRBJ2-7	CASRKTSGTTYEQYF	TGTGCCAGCAGAAAGACTAGCGGGACCACCTACGAGCAGTACTTC
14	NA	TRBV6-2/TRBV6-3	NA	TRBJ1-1	CASSYRSWDHEAFF	TGTGCCAGCAGTTACCGGAGCTGGGATCATGAGGCTTTCTTT
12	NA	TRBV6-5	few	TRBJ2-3	CASSYRPDTQYF	TGTGCCAGCAGTTACCGGCCCGATACGCAGTATTTT
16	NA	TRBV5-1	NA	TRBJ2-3	CASSLSVGRPYDTQYF	TGCGCCAGCAGCTTGTCGGTGGGGAGGCCATACGATACGCAGTATTTT
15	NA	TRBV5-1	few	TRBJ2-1	CASREDLVGYNEQFF	TGCGCCAGCAGAGAAGACTTAGTGGGCTACAATGAGCAGTTCTTC
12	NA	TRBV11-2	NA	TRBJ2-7	CASSLEEGEQYF	TGTGCCAGCAGCTTAGAGGAGGGCGAGCAGTACTTC
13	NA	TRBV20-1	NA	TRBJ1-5	CSATRGLDQPQHF	TGCAGTGCCACGAGGGGCCTCGATCAGCCCCAGCATTTT
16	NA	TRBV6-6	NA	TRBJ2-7	CASSLFKGSIPYEQYF	TGTGCCAGCAGCCTCTTTAAGGGATCCATACCCTACGAGCAGTACTTC
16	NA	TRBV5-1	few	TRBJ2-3	CASSLQGKDRVDTQYF	TGCGCCAGCAGCTTACAGGGAAAAGATAGGGTTGATACGCAGTATTTT
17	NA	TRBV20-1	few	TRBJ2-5	CSARGTGSPLTQETQYF	TGCAGTGCTAGAGGGACTGGATCCCCCCTAACACAAGAGACCCAGTACTTC
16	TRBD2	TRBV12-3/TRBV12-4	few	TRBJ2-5	CASSLGLAGTGETQYF	TGTGCCAGCAGTTTAGGGCTAGCGGGGACCGGGGAGACCCAGTACTTC
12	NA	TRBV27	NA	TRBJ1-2	CATWGRGYGYTF	TGTGCCACGTGGGGCAGGGGCTATGGCTACACCTTC
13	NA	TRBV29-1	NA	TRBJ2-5	CSGVGHLQETQYF	TGCAGCGGGGTGGGACACCTCCAAGAGACCCAGTACTTC
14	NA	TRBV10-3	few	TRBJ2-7	CAISDPRGSYEQYF	TGTGCCATCAGTGACCCTAGGGGCTCCTACGAGCAGTACTTC
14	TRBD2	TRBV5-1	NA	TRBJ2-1	CASSPPGLESEQFF	TGCGCCAGCAGCCCACCGGGACTAGAGAGTGAGCAGTTCTTC
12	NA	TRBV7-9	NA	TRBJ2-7	CASSLVTAEQYF	TGTGCCAGCAGCTTAGTTACTGCCGAGCAGTACTTC
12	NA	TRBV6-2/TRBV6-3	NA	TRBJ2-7	CASSRLPYEQYF	TGTGCCAGCAGCCGCCTTCCCTACGAGCAGTACTTC
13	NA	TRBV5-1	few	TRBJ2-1	CASSLLRNNEQFF	TGCGCCAGCAGCTTGTTGAGGAACAATGAGCAGTTCTTC
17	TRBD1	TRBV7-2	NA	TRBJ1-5	CASSLRPPGQGNQPQHF	TGTGCCAGCAGCTTACGACCTCCGGGACAGGGCAATCAGCCCCAGCATTTT
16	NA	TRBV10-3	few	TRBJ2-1	CAISESTEGSSDEQFF	TGTGCCATCAGTGAGTCGACGGAGGGGAGTTCCGATGAGCAGTTCTTC